These 18 T cell receptor beta chains share one sample of origin, sequenced in a study of graft-versus-host responses after intestinal transplantation. This table comes from immunoSEQ multiplex PCR, and its TCRdb copy is limited to in-frame clones, with some not included. The table shows approximately 70,000 clones, with around nine tenths occurring only once. The sequenced sample was bone marrow, obtained around 730 days after intestinal transplantation. Receptors originate from a human patient who received an intestinal transplant, so some T cells may come from the graft donor.

The rearrangement links TRBV10-3 to TRBJ1-3, with D perhaps TRBD1 (6 bases). The CDR3 covers 16 residues. Germline V gene lookup returns CDR1 ENHRY and CDR2 SYGVKD. V was trimmed by 7 bases and J by 3 bases, leaving 19 bases between them. CDR3 sequence reads: CAIKDLPRDNGNTIYF. Written as DNA, the CDR3 is TGTGCCATCAAAGATCTGCCGAGGGACAATGGAAACACCATATATTTT.

This chain uses TRBV7-3 with TRBJ2-1, with a possible D match to TRBD1 (7 bases). Germline V gene sequence: CDR1 SGHTA, CDR2 FQGTGA. This CDR3 has 21 amino acids. The V end lost 5 bases, the J end lost 6 bases, and 35 bases lay between the germline ends. CDR3 nucleotide sequence: TGTGCCAGCAGCCAGGGACGGATTCGGGGGACAGATAAGAGAGTTTCCAATGAGCAGTTCTTC. It yields the protein CASSQGRIRGTDKRVSNEQFF.

The chain joins TRBV5-1 to TRBJ2-7; TRBD2 aligns across 7 bases. The CDR3 has 14 amino acids. After removal of 7 bases from V and 0 bases from J, the junction contained 7 bases not matched to a gene. CDR1 is SGHRS and CDR2 is YFSETQ in the germline V gene. In DNA form, the CDR3 reads TGCGCCAGCGCTTCTAGCGGCAGCTCCTACGAGCAGTACTTC. Translation: CASASSGSSYEQYF.

The chain uses TRBV7-3 and TRBJ2-3; D perhaps matches TRBD1 (6 bases). The CDR3 totals 13 residues. Trimming removed 5 bases from V and 5 bases from J, with 11 bases in between. CDR1 is SGHTA, CDR2 FQGTGA, per germline. The CDR3 nucleotides read TGTGCCAGCAGCCCAGAAGGGGGAGATACGCAGTATTTT. This encodes CASSPEGGDTQYF. Full variable domain (remainder filled in from reference TRBV7-3 and TRBJ2-3): GAGVSQTPSNKVTEKGKYVELRCDPISGHTALYWYRQSLGQGPEFLIYFQGTGAADDSGLPNDRFFAVRPEGSVSTLKIQRTERGDSAVYLCASSPEGGDTQYFGPGTRLTVL.

The chain carries TRBV19 and TRBJ1-1, with D possibly being TRBD1 (5 bases). From germline, CDR1 is LNHDA and CDR2 SQIVND (reference sequence). V was pared by 5 bases and J by 5 bases, with 18 bases between. CDR3 length: 15 amino acids. CDR3: CASSRWGGGETEAFF. The CDR3, as DNA: TGTGCCAGTAGTCGTTGGGGGGGAGGAGAGACTGAAGCTTTCTTT.

The J gene is TRBJ1-3, the V gene TRBV19; D possibly corresponds to TRBD1 (5 bases). V lost 5 bases to trimming and J lost 3 bases, with 20 bases between them. The germline V gene has CDR1 LNHDA and CDR2 SQIVND (reference sequence). The CDR3 contains 17 residues. The CDR3 DNA reads TGTGCCAGTAGTTACTCGGGGCGGCCGTTCCTTGGAAACACCATATATTTT. Its translation: CASSYSGRPFLGNTIYF.

This clone was recorded only once. V gene TRBV7-9 combines with J gene TRBJ1-2; the D is unclear. Trimming took 5 bases from V and 4 from J, leaving 11 bases between them. Looked up from germline, CDR1 is SEHNR and CDR2 is FQNEAQ (reference sequence). The CDR3 has 13 amino acids. The CDR3 region has the DNA TGTGCCAGCAGCGGTACAATGATCTATGGCTACACCTTC. Translated: CASSGTMIYGYTF. Full variable domain (remainder filled in from reference TRBV7-9 and TRBJ1-2): DTGVSQNPRHKITKRGQNVTFRCDPISEHNRLYWYRQTLGQGPEFLTYFQNEAQLEKSRLLSDRFSAERPKGSFSTLEIQRTEQGDSAMYLCASSGTMIYGYTFGSGTRLTVV.

CDR3 DNA: TGTGCCAGCAGCTTGTCTATAGGCCCGGGTGAAAAACTGTTTTTT. Protein product: CASSLSIGPGEKLFF. This rearrangement joins TRBV7-6 to TRBJ1-4; D gene ambiguous. V gave up 3 bases and J gave up 7 bases, with 15 bases separating them. CDR1 and CDR2 (germline): SGHVS, FNYEAQ. The CDR3 spans 15 residues.

The J gene is TRBJ2-3, the V gene TRBV2; D call uncertain. CDR1 and CDR2 (germline): SNHLY, FYNNEI. The CDR3 covers 11 residues. Trimming left V 4 bases short and J 11 bases short, with 10 bases between. The CDR3 loop is CASSGYTQQYF. CDR3 DNA: TGTGCCAGCAGTGGATACACACAGCAGTATTTT.

J is TRBJ2-1 and V is TRBV27, with D perhaps TRBD1 (6 bases). The germline V gene encodes CDR1 MNHEY and CDR2 SMNVEV (reference sequence). The V end lost 2 bases, the J end lost 4 bases, and 12 bases lay between the germline ends. The CDR3 runs 15 residues. Here the CDR3 DNA reads TGTGCCAGCAGTTTACTCGACAGGCCATACAATGAGCAGTTCTTC. Amino acids: CASSLLDRPYNEQFF.

In the case of this clone: No DNA is shown, since the ends of the CDR3 on it are uncertain; the CDR3 is the one TCRdb lists. The chain joins TRBV28 to TRBJ2-3. The germline V gene encodes CDR1 MDHEN and CDR2 SYDVKM. Termini included, the CDR3 measures 16 amino acids. The chain's CDR3 is CASSLFFGPSTDTQYF.

The chain uses TRBV6-5 and TRBJ2-7; no clear D gene. The V end lost 8 bases, the J end lost 0 bases, and 8 bases lay between the germline ends. CDR1 is MNHEY, CDR2 SVGAGI, per germline. The CDR3 loop spans 12 amino acids. This CDR3 reads CASQPNSYEQYF. The CDR3 nucleotides read TGTGCCAGCCAACCCAACTCCTACGAGCAGTACTTC.

This clone showed up just a few times. The chain combines TRBV7-6 with TRBJ2-2; D remains ambiguous. Germline CDR1 reads SGHVS; CDR2 reads FNYEAQ. V lost 4 bases and J lost 0, with 12 bases in between. The CDR3 has 16 amino acids. CDR3 loop: CASSSSVSANTGELFF. Here the CDR3 DNA reads TGTGCCAGCAGCTCATCGGTGTCGGCGAACACCGGGGAGCTGTTTTTT.

This clone was counted only a few times. This chain connects TRBV7-6 to TRBJ1-2; TRBD1 aligns across 9 bases. Germline V gives CDR1 SGHVS, CDR2 FNYEAQ. The CDR3 totals 13 residues. V lost 5 bases and J lost 8; bases outside the gene matches: 6. CDR3 nucleotides: TGTGCCAGCAGCATTGGGACAGGGAACGGCTACACCTTC. Its protein is CASSIGTGNGYTF.

The chain links TRBV5-6 to TRBJ2-3; D is unclear. Trimming left V 4 bases short and J 2 bases short, with 5 bases between. Germline V gene sequence: CDR1 SGHDT, CDR2 YYEEEE. CDR3 size: 12 residues. The CDR3 nucleotides are TGTGCCAGCAGCGCTATCACAGATACGCAGTATTTT. Residues: CASSAITDTQYF.

The chain carries TRBV6-6 and TRBJ1-1; maybe TRBD1 (5 bases). Germline CDR1 is MNHNY and CDR2 is SVGAGI (reference sequence). The ends were cut back, 4 bases at V and 6 bases at J, with 12 bases in the middle. This CDR3 has 13 residues. CDR3 in amino acids: CASSSTRQPEAFF. The CDR3 nucleotides read TGTGCCAGCAGTTCAACAAGACAGCCTGAAGCTTTCTTT.

This chain uses TRBV10-2 with TRBJ2-3; D is uncertain. This CDR3 contains 14 residues. The V end lost 6 bases, the J end lost 10 bases, and 20 bases lay between the germline ends. Germline CDR1 is WSHSY and CDR2 is SAAADI. The DNA of the CDR3 is TGCGCCAGCAGAACCCCTCCCAACCCCCTCCCGCAGTATTTT. Its translation is CASRTPPNPLPQYF.

This sequence joins TRBV4-1 and TRBJ2-4; D is perhaps TRBD1 or TRBD2 (5 bases each). V lost 3 bases to trimming and J lost 0 bases, with 15 bases between them. Germline values: CDR1 MGHRA, CDR2 YSYEKL. This CDR3 contains 17 residues. The CDR3 spells CASSQETGTIAKNIQYF. The CDR3, as DNA: TGCGCCAGCAGCCAGGAAACCGGGACCATAGCCAAAAACATTCAGTACTTC.